This T cell receptor beta chain stems from a study of blood T cells in healthy people across ages. The study's findings and limits: It was not known whether donors were CMV positive (a possible confounder of expanded clonotype changes). The recorded TCR beta diversity per million T cells decreased in a roughly linear manner with age.

As concerns this clonotype: As yet, its antigen is unknown.

Peripheral blood samples of 9 to 10 milliliters were drawn from each donor. Researchers isolated at least 6.5 million PBMCs per sample. The second PCR ran roughly 6 to 11 cycles with a sample-barcoded 5' primer and J-beta primers. TCRdb ran MiXCR on the 5' RACE reads and lists one entry per CDR3 protein. The data contain some 1.5 million distinct CDR3 sequences, approximately 28% of them singletons. The ends were cut back, 5 bases at V and 5 bases at J, with 13 bases in the middle. Germline V gene sequence: CDR1 SGHAT, CDR2 FQNNGV. CDR3 size: 14 residues. Sequencing was done on a sample of blood. This rearrangement joins TRBV11-2 to TRBJ2-1; D may correspond to TRBD1 or TRBD2 (6 bases each). This receptor was taken from a young woman in good health. As DNA, the CDR3 is TGTGCCAGCAGCCCCCCCGGGGGCAACAATGAGCAGTTCTTC. Residues: CASSPPGGNNEQFF.